This TCR beta chain was identified in a study of identical twins. Study-wide findings and caveats: Weaker excess sharing between twins was seen in beta out-of-frame sequences. The study based its conclusions on cross-sectional statistical analysis and did not follow the same donors. It was out-of-frame TCR alpha sharing in monozygotic twins that models underestimated. Memory repertoires showed no such pattern, whereas abundant cord blood beta clonotypes carried fewer insertions.

Germline V gene sequence: CDR1 MDHEN, CDR2 SYDVKM. This CDR3 has 16 amino acids. Losses at the gene ends were 5 bases for V and 5 bases for J; bases not matched to a gene: 12. From the 5' RACE reads, TCRdb called clonotypes with MiXCR, one entry per CDR3 protein. Among about 340,000 distinct CDR3 sequences listed, 9% to 10% were seen once. Worth noting for this clonotype: Its target is not known.

Sequences were obtained from naive T cells sorted from blood. This TCR came from a woman between 45 and 60 years old in good health. The chain couples TRBV28 to TRBJ2-5; TRBD1 matches 9 bases. CDR3 in amino acids: CASSGLGTGQAETQYF. CDR3 coding DNA: TGTGCCAGCAGTGGACTCGGGACAGGGCAGGCGGAGACCCAGTACTTC.